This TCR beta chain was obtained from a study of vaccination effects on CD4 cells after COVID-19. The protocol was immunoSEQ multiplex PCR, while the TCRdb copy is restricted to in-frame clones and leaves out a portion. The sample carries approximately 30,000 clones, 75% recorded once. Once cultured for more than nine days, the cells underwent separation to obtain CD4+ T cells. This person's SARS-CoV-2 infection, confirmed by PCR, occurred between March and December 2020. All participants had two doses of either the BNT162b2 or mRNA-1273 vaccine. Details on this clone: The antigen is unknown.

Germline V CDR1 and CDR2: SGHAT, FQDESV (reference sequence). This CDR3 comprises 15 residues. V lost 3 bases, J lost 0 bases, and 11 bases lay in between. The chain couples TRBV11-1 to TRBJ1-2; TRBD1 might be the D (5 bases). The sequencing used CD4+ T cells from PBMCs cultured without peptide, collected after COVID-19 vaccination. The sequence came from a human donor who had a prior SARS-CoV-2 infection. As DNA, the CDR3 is TGTGCCAGCAGCTTGGGGGGACCAGCTAACTATGGCTACACCTTC. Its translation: CASSLGGPANYGYTF.